These 29 T cell receptor beta chains were all obtained from the same sample, sequenced in a study of blood T cell repertoires in COVID-19. Repertoires were generated with immunoSEQ multiplex PCR, while TCRdb's copy carries only in-frame clones and drops some. The sample includes roughly 500,000 clones, approximately 89% seen only once; the top ten take 0.75% to 0.9%. Sequencing was performed on peripheral blood. The receptors were gathered from a man younger than 30 with COVID-19, enrolled during active disease.

The chain joins TRBV5-1 to TRBJ2-5; the D is unclear. Germline V CDR1 and CDR2: SGHRS, YFSETQ. V was trimmed by 4 bases and J by 1 base, leaving 8 bases between them. The CDR3 spans 13 residues. The CDR3, as DNA: TGCGCCAGCAGCCGGGTCATCCAAGAGACCCAGTACTTC. Protein: CASSRVIQETQYF. Using reference TRBV5-1 and TRBJ2-5 for the parts outside the CDR3, the full variable domain is KAGVTQTPRYLIKTRGQQVTLSCSPISGHRSVSWYQQTPGQGLQFLFEYFSETQRNKGNFPGRFSGRQFSNSRSEMNVSTLELGDSALYLCASSRVIQETQYFGPGTRLLVL.

This clone has a handful of counts. The chain is built from TRBV4-1 and TRBJ1-1; D is ambiguous. With 1 base removed from V and 7 bases from J, the gap between germline ends came to 10 bases. This CDR3 has 13 residues. The V gene's germline CDR1 is MGHRA and CDR2 YSYEKL. In nucleotides, the CDR3 is TGCGCCAGCAGCCAAGTCGCGGGAGGTGAAGCTTTCTTT. This codes for CASSQVAGGEAFF.

This clone showed up just once. The chain combines TRBV12-5 with TRBJ2-1; D is ambiguous. V was pared by 1 base and J by 10 bases, with 14 bases between. Germline V lookup: CDR1 LGHNT, CDR2 FRNRAP. The CDR3 length is 14 residues. The CDR3 reads CASGLGPGQWEQFF. The CDR3 DNA sequence: TGTGCTAGTGGTTTGGGGCCAGGTCAATGGGAGCAGTTCTTC.

Only one count was recorded for this clone. The gene calls are TRBV7-8 and TRBJ2-1; 12 nucleotides match TRBD2. In germline, CDR1 is SGHVS, CDR2 FQNEAQ. Trimming cost V 7 bases and J 7 bases; bases outside gene matches: 8. The CDR3 loop spans 15 amino acids. The chain's CDR3 is CASKSSGGAQNEQFF. The CDR3 DNA reads TGTGCCAGCAAATCTAGCGGGGGGGCCCAGAATGAGCAGTTCTTC.

This clone appeared a few times. The same CDR3 arises from other DNA sequences in this sample as well. The chain recombines TRBV19 with TRBJ1-1, with TRBD1 identical over 8 bases. Germline V gene data show CDR1 as LNHDA and CDR2 as SQIVND (reference sequence). The trim removed 10 bases at V and 1 base at J, leaving 2 bases unmatched. The CDR3 is made up of 12 amino acids. The CDR3 loop reads CATGTGNTEAFF. As DNA, the CDR3 is TGTGCCACAGGGACAGGGAACACTGAAGCTTTCTTT.

This clone was found a few times. The chain is built from TRBV9 and TRBJ1-6; 7 nucleotides match TRBD1. V gave up 3 bases and J gave up 7 bases; unmatched junction bases: 7. CDR1 and CDR2 (germline): SGDLS, YYNGEE. The CDR3 sequence is 15 residues long. The CDR3 loop reads CASSGQTQGNSPLHF. The CDR3 nucleotides are TGTGCCAGCAGCGGCCAAACACAGGGGAATTCACCCCTCCACTTT.

V gene TRBV12-3 or TRBV12-4 combines with J gene TRBJ1-1; 7 bases line up with TRBD1. V lost 6 bases to trimming and J lost 6 bases; unmatched junction nucleotides: 7. CDR3 length equals 13 residues. This chain's CDR3 is CASSMRQGAEAFF. CDR3 nucleotides: TGTGCCAGCAGCATGCGTCAGGGGGCTGAAGCTTTCTTT.

This clone was detected only a few times. The chain is built from TRBV5-6 and TRBJ2-7, with TRBD2 as a possible D gene (5 bases). The V and J ends lost 4 bases and 1 base respectively, with 12 bases between them. The CDR3 has 14 amino acids. The germline V gene has CDR1 SGHDT and CDR2 YYEEEE. The CDR3 DNA reads TGTGCCAGCAGCCACGGGGATCCTTCCTACGAGCAGTACTTC. Translation: CASSHGDPSYEQYF.

CDR3 DNA: TGTGCCAGCAGCACCACCAAGGGACTAGCGGCCACCTACGAGCAGTACTTC. Protein: CASSTTKGLAATYEQYF. This rearrangement joins TRBV7-9 to TRBJ2-7; TRBD2 matches 11 bases. The CDR3 has 17 residues. The J segment lost 2 bases and the V segment lost 5 bases, leaving 11 bases of the junction unmatched. The germline CDR1 and CDR2 sequences are SEHNR and FQNEAQ (reference sequence). The variable domain in full, with the rest retrieved from reference TRBV7-9 and TRBJ2-7, is DTGVSQNPRHKITKRGQNVTFRCDPISEHNRLYWYRQTLGQGPEFLTYFQNEAQLEKSRLLSDRFSAERPKGSFSTLEIQRTEQGDSAMYLCASSTTKGLAATYEQYFGPGTRLTVT.

The chain combines TRBV9 with TRBJ1-3; 10 bases fit TRBD1. Germline lookup yields CDR1 SGDLS and CDR2 YYNGEE. The V gene end was trimmed by 4 bases and the J gene end by 2 bases; junction bases not matched to a gene: 3. This CDR3 is built from 15 residues. The CDR3, as DNA: TGTGCCAGCAGCAGACAGGGGGCGCCTGGAAACACCATATATTTT. Translating it yields CASSRQGAPGNTIYF. Full variable domain (rest looked up from reference TRBV9 and TRBJ1-3): DSGVTQTPKHLITATGQRVTLRCSPRSGDLSVYWYQQSLDQGLQFLIQYYNGEERAKGNILERFSAQQFPDLHSELNLSSLELGDSALYFCASSRQGAPGNTIYFGEGSWLTVV.

The chain carries TRBV24-1 and TRBJ2-7; the D is unclear. From germline, CDR1 is KGHDR and CDR2 SFDVKD. Between the trimmed V and J ends, which lost 8 bases and 5 bases, there was a span of 12 bases. The CDR3 spans 12 residues. The CDR3 protein is CATNKSQNEQYF. CDR3 in DNA: TGTGCCACCAACAAATCCCAAAACGAGCAGTACTTC.

V is TRBV4-1 and J is TRBJ2-3; 7 bases are a match to TRBD1. The V segment lost 0 bases and the J segment 4 bases; nucleotides outside the gene matches: 1. The CDR3 consists of 14 residues. CDR1 is MGHRA, CDR2 YSYEKL, per germline. The CDR3 loop is CASSQERGPDTQYF. The CDR3, as DNA: TGCGCCAGCAGCCAAGAGAGGGGGCCAGATACGCAGTATTTT.

The chain links TRBV2 to TRBJ2-2, with 8 bases aligning to TRBD1. After removal of 4 bases from V and 4 bases from J, the junction contained 8 bases not matched to a gene. The CDR3 is 16 residues long. CDR1 and CDR2 (germline): SNHLY, FYNNEI. CDR3 sequence (DNA): TGTGCCAGCAGTGGACCTCGGACAGGGATCACCGGGGAGCTGTTTTTT. Amino acid sequence: CASSGPRTGITGELFF.

The chain employs TRBV7-6 and TRBJ2-1; 8 bases map to TRBD2. The CDR3 totals 15 residues. Unmatched junction bases numbered 10, after V lost 5 bases and J lost 7 bases. The germline CDR1 and CDR2 sequences are SGHVS and FNYEAQ. The CDR3 DNA reads as TGTGCCAGCAGCCCCAAGCGGGGGACTCCAAATGAGCAGTTCTTC. It translates to CASSPKRGTPNEQFF.

Here the CDR3 reads CASSLTGVNEKLFF. The DNA for the CDR3 is TGCGCCAGCAGCCTGACAGGGGTAAATGAAAAACTGTTTTTT. This chain uses TRBV5-1 with TRBJ1-4, with TRBD1 matching over 8 bases. This CDR3 has 14 amino acids. The V segment lost 4 bases and the J segment 5 bases; nucleotides outside the gene matches: 4. Germline V gene sequence: CDR1 SGHRS, CDR2 YFSETQ.

This chain links TRBV15 with TRBJ1-3, with D unclear. V shed 2 bases and J shed 2 bases, with 19 bases lying between them. This CDR3 has 18 amino acids. Germline CDR1 is LNHNV and CDR2 is YYDKDF (reference sequence). CDR3 nucleotides: TGTGCCACCAGCAGAAATCTTGATAGATACTCTGCTGGAAACACCATATATTTT. This codes for CATSRNLDRYSAGNTIYF.

The rearrangement links TRBV28 to TRBJ2-7; D perhaps matches TRBD2 (6 bases). Germline V gene lookup returns CDR1 MDHEN and CDR2 SYDVKM. Trimming stripped 3 bases from V and 0 bases from J, with 12 bases between. The CDR3 consists of 15 residues. CDR3 region: CASSLGGASSYEQYF. CDR3 coding DNA: TGTGCCAGCAGTTTGGGGGGAGCGAGCTCCTACGAGCAGTACTTC.

The chain links TRBV18 to TRBJ2-3, with D possibly being TRBD1 (8 bases). CDR3 length: 16 amino acids. Germline CDR1 and CDR2: KGHSH and LQKENI. V gave up 3 bases and J gave up 3 bases, with 16 bases separating them. The CDR3 sequence: CASSPGQGGRTDTQYF. DNA for the CDR3: TGTGCCAGCTCACCTGGACAGGGAGGGAGGACAGATACGCAGTATTTT.

This chain links TRBV4-2 with TRBJ2-4, with D unresolved. The CDR3 spans 14 residues. The V end was cut by 0 bases, the J end by 9 bases, with 12 bases between. Germline CDR1 is LGHNA and CDR2 is YNFKEQ. In DNA, the CDR3 is TGTGCCAGCAGCCAAGATTCCCGGGTGGGCATTCAGTACTTC. This translates into CASSQDSRVGIQYF.

V gene TRBV19 combines with J gene TRBJ2-7, with D uncertain. The CDR3 consists of 14 residues. Trimming pared 3 bases from V and 0 bases from J, leaving 9 bases between. Germline V gene sequence: CDR1 LNHDA, CDR2 SQIVND (reference sequence). The CDR3 nucleotides are TGTGCCAGTAGTATTTCTAGTAGCTCCTACGAGCAGTACTTC. Residues: CASSISSSSYEQYF.

This clone was counted only a few times. The gene calls are TRBV6-5 and TRBJ1-4; no reliable D call. The length of the CDR3 is 14 residues. The germline V and J ends were trimmed by 2 bases and 2 bases, with 6 bases remaining between them. The germline V gene has CDR1 MNHEY and CDR2 SVGAGI. The CDR3 loop is CASSYGGTNEKLFF. In nucleotides, the CDR3 is TGTGCCAGCAGTTACGGAGGCACTAATGAAAAACTGTTTTTT.

The V and J genes are TRBV11-3 and TRBJ2-5; D not resolved. Germline V CDR1 and CDR2: SGHNT, YENEEA. The ends were cut back, 6 bases at V and 7 bases at J, with 15 bases in the middle. The CDR3 length is 13 residues. Here the CDR3 reads CASSVGRLGTQYF. The CDR3 nucleotides read TGTGCCAGCAGTGTTGGGCGATTGGGGACCCAGTACTTC. The complete variable domain, with remaining parts taken from reference TRBV11-3 and TRBJ2-5, reads EAGVVQSPRYKIIEKKQPVAFWCNPISGHNTLYWYLQNLGQGPELLIRYENEEAVDDSQLPKDRFSAERLKGVDSTLKIQPAELGDSAVYLCASSVGRLGTQYFGPGTRLLVL.

This rearrangement joins TRBV4-1 to TRBJ1-6, with 7 bases identical to TRBD1. Looked up from germline, CDR1 is MGHRA and CDR2 is YSYEKL. The CDR3 is 18 residues long. V lost 0 bases and J lost 4; bases outside the gene matches: 9. CDR3 loop: CASSQDRRQGEYNSPLHF. DNA of the CDR3: TGCGCCAGCAGCCAAGATCGGAGACAGGGAGAATATAATTCACCCCTCCACTTT.

The V call is TRBV21-1, the J call TRBJ2-6; TRBD1 is the table's D call and was not checked against the DNA. TRBV21-1 is a pseudogene. This CDR3 is 19 amino acids long. CDR3 loop: CASSKDRTGTLGGANVLTF. In DNA, the CDR3 is TGTGCCAGCAGCAAAGATCGGACAGGGACCCTAGGTGGGGCCAACGTCCTGACTTTC.

This clone has only one observation. The rearrangement links TRBV5-5 to TRBJ1-2; D may be TRBD1 (6 bases). Germline V lookup: CDR1 SGHKS, CDR2 YYEKEE (reference sequence). This CDR3 spans 13 amino acids. V was trimmed by 4 bases and J by 3 bases, leaving 10 bases between them. The CDR3 region has the DNA TGTGCCAGCAGCATACGACAGGACTATGGCTACACCTTC. It yields the protein CASSIRQDYGYTF.

The V gene is TRBV18, the J gene TRBJ2-7; 7 bases are a match to TRBD1. The CDR3 consists of 13 residues. V trimming: 4 bases; J trimming: 4 bases; junction bases outside the gene matches: 4. CDR1 and CDR2 (germline): KGHSH, LQKENI. The CDR3 here is CASSQTGQYEQYF. The CDR3, as DNA: TGTGCCAGCTCACAGACAGGGCAGTACGAGCAGTACTTC.

This rearrangement joins TRBV18 to TRBJ1-1; the D gene is possibly TRBD1 (6 bases). Germline V gene sequence: CDR1 KGHSH, CDR2 LQKENI. The CDR3 is 13 residues long. The V end was cut by 4 bases, the J end by 1 base, with 7 bases between. The CDR3 protein is CASSLGGNTEAFF. The CDR3 DNA follows: TGTGCCAGCTCACTAGGGGGGAACACTGAAGCTTTCTTT.

This chain connects TRBV4-2 to TRBJ1-2; D call uncertain. Germline V gene data show CDR1 as LGHNA and CDR2 as YNFKEQ. The V and J ends lost 0 bases and 8 bases respectively, with 13 bases between them. This CDR3 has 14 amino acids. The CDR3 sequence: CASSQDSGSRGYTF. CDR3 in DNA: TGTGCCAGCAGCCAAGATTCCGGGTCCCGGGGCTACACCTTC.

This chain uses TRBV6-6 with TRBJ1-1; D ambiguous. Germline CDR1 and CDR2: MNHNY and SVGAGI (reference sequence). The V and J ends lost 5 bases and 1 base respectively, with 8 bases between them. The CDR3 is 13 residues long. The CDR3 DNA reads TGTGCCAGCAGTAGAAAACAGAACACTGAAGCTTTCTTT. Encoded protein: CASSRKQNTEAFF.